These 9 T cell receptor beta chains share one sample of origin, sequenced in a study of OX40 agonist ivuxolimab in advanced cancers. Clones were read by immunoSEQ multiplex PCR, and TCRdb kept only the in-frame ones, dropping some. The sample carries some 150,000 clones, more than 85% recorded once. The sample was CD4+ or CD8+ T cells sorted from blood, taken in a trial of the OX40 agonist ivuxolimab. These receptors were taken from an adult with an advanced solid tumor such as melanoma, head and neck, liver or kidney cancer.

This rearrangement joins TRBV9 to TRBJ2-5; possibly TRBD2 for D (6 bases). V shed 0 bases and J shed 5 bases, with 17 bases lying between them. CDR1 and CDR2 from the germline V gene are SGDLS and YYNGEE. CDR3 length equals 16 residues. CDR3 protein: CASSVVGLGGLETQYF. CDR3 DNA sequence: TGTGCCAGCAGCGTAGTTGGCCTGGGGGGACTGGAGACCCAGTACTTC.

The chain is built from TRBV5-6 and TRBJ1-1; no definite D call. CDR1 and CDR2 from the germline V gene are SGHDT and YYEEEE. V lost 4 bases, J lost 3 bases, and 7 bases lay in between. The CDR3 is 12 amino acids. CDR3: CASSLFYTEAFF. DNA of the CDR3: TGTGCCAGCAGCCTCTTTTACACTGAAGCTTTCTTT.

The chain has TRBV9 and TRBJ2-1; 7 nucleotides match TRBD2. The CDR3 runs to 17 residues. V trimming: 1 base; J trimming: 3 bases; junction bases outside the gene matches: 10. Germline V gives CDR1 SGDLS, CDR2 YYNGEE. CDR3 region: CASSVRAASGYYNEQFF. The CDR3 region has the DNA TGTGCCAGCAGCGTAAGGGCGGCTAGCGGATACTACAATGAGCAGTTCTTC.

The V gene is TRBV19, the J gene TRBJ2-7, with 7 bases identical to TRBD2. Per germline, CDR1 LNHDA and CDR2 SQIVND (reference sequence). V shed 7 bases and J 4 bases; nucleotides not matched to a gene: 16. CDR3 length: 16 amino acids. The CDR3 DNA is TGTGCCAGTACCCCTTCCGAAGGCGGGGGAAGGTACGAGCAGTACTTC. Its translation is CASTPSEGGGRYEQYF.

This sequence joins TRBV6-6 and TRBJ1-3; D unclear. CDR1 and CDR2 (germline): MNHNY, SVGAGI (reference sequence). Trimming took 1 base from V and 1 from J, leaving 8 bases between them. The CDR3 sequence is 15 residues long. The CDR3 DNA reads as TGTGCCAGCAGTTACTTACCCCAATCTGGAAACACCATATATTTT. This codes for CASSYLPQSGNTIYF.

The rearrangement links TRBV27 to TRBJ1-2; D possibly corresponds to TRBD1 (6 bases). This CDR3 comprises 17 residues. The germline CDR1 and CDR2 sequences are MNHEY and SMNVEV (reference sequence). The V end was cut by 0 bases, the J end by 4 bases, with 18 bases between. The chain's CDR3 is CASSLSGGGGASYGYTF. The CDR3 coding sequence is TGTGCCAGCAGTTTATCAGGCGGCGGGGGGGCTAGCTATGGCTACACCTTC.

This sequence joins TRBV6-4 and TRBJ2-1; D is perhaps TRBD2 (5 bases). Trimming removed 6 bases at V and 6 bases at J, with 18 bases between. Germline CDR1 reads MRHNA; CDR2 reads SNTAGT. This CDR3 contains 15 residues. The CDR3: CASSLYRTVPNEQFF. CDR3 DNA sequence: TGTGCCAGCAGCCTATATCGGACTGTGCCCAATGAGCAGTTCTTC.

This clone was seen only a few times. V and J are TRBV10-3 and TRBJ1-1; D is unclear. Trimming pared 10 bases from V and 3 bases from J, leaving 9 bases between. Germline CDR1 and CDR2: ENHRY and SYGVKD. The CDR3 extends over 11 amino acids. CDR3 in DNA: TGTGCCAGCTGTAAGGACACTGAAGCTTTCTTT. Translated, it gives CASCKDTEAFF.

The chain is built from TRBV28 and TRBJ1-2; 9 bases fit TRBD1. V shed 2 bases and J 5 bases; nucleotides not matched to a gene: 6. The V gene's germline CDR1 is MDHEN and CDR2 SYDVKM. The CDR3 length is 15 residues. CDR3 protein: CASSLVTGTGYGYTF. The CDR3 coding sequence is TGTGCCAGCAGTTTAGTGACCGGGACAGGGTATGGCTACACCTTC.